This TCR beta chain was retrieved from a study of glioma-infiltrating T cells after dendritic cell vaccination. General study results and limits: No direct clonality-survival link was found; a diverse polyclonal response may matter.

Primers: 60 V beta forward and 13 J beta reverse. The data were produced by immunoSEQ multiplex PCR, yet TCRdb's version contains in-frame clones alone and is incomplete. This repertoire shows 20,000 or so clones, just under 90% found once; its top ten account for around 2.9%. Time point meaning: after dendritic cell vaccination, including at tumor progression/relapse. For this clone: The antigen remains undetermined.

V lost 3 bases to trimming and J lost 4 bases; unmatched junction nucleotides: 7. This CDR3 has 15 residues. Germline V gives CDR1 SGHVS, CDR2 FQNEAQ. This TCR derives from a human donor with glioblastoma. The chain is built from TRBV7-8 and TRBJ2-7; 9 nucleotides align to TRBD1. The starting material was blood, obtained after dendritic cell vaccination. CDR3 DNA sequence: TGTGCCAGCAGCTTCCCTGGGACAGGGCTGTACGAGCAGTACTTC. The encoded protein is CASSFPGTGLYEQYF.